These 8 T cell receptor beta chains were sequenced from one sample in a study of CD8 T cells in Susac syndrome. An amount of RNA that ranged from 0.5 to 1 ug was reverse transcribed with random hexamers. TCRdb analysed the immunoSEQ multiplex PCR reads with MiXCR anew, one entry per CDR3 protein. Of about 200,000 distinct CDR3 sequences in the sample, about 95% were seen once. The sample consisted of CD4+ T cells from PBMCs. The source is a human donor with multiple sclerosis.

The chain links TRBV3-1 to TRBJ1-6; D ambiguous. The CDR3 extends over 13 amino acids. The V and J ends lost 4 bases and 10 bases respectively, with 11 bases between them. The germline CDR1 and CDR2 sequences are LGHDT and YNNKEL (reference sequence). CDR3 sequence reads: CASSPEGSSPLHF. CDR3 nucleotides: TGTGCCAGCAGCCCCGAAGGGAGCTCACCCCTCCACTTT.

The rearrangement joins TRBV2 to TRBJ2-5; the D is unclear. The CDR3 has 12 amino acids. The germline gives CDR1 SNHLY, CDR2 FYNNEI. Trimming removed 3 bases from V and 5 bases from J, with 7 bases in between. CDR3 loop: CASSDTRETQYF. CDR3 in DNA: TGTGCCAGCAGTGATACGAGGGAGACCCAGTACTTC.

The V call is TRBV7-9, the J call TRBJ2-5; D remains unclear. Trimming removed 0 bases from V and 1 base from J, with 9 bases in between. The CDR3 sequence is 15 residues long. Germline V gene sequence: CDR1 SEHNR, CDR2 FQNEAQ (reference sequence). CDR3 region: CASSLASGIQETQYF. The CDR3 coding sequence is TGTGCCAGCAGCTTAGCCAGTGGGATCCAAGAGACCCAGTACTTC.

The chain employs TRBV29-1 and TRBJ2-3; TRBD2 matches at 8 bases. Trimming took 6 bases from V and 6 from J; bases not matched to a gene: 8. Germline assignment: CDR1 SQVTM and CDR2 ANQGSEA. The CDR3 spans 13 residues. CDR3 coding DNA: TGCAGCGTCTCCAGCGGGGGATGGGATACGCAGTATTTT. It codes for CSVSSGGWDTQYF.

This clonotype was picked up one time. The chain is built from TRBV5-1 and TRBJ2-7, with 8 positions matching TRBD1. The trim removed 0 bases at V and 5 bases at J, leaving 4 bases unmatched. The CDR3 totals 14 residues. Germline V CDR1 and CDR2: SGHRS, YFSETQ. As DNA, the CDR3 is TGCGCCAGCAGCTTGGGGACAGGGAAGGACGAGCAGTACGTC. This encodes CASSLGTGKDEQYV.

The chain couples TRBV29-1 to TRBJ2-5; D remains unclear. This CDR3 contains 12 residues. V shed 8 bases and J shed 2 bases, with 12 bases lying between them. Germline assignment: CDR1 SQVTM and CDR2 ANQGSEA. CDR3 loop: CSFSDGQETQYF. In DNA form, the CDR3 reads TGCAGCTTCTCCGACGGGCAAGAGACCCAGTACTTC.

V gene TRBV29-1 combines with J gene TRBJ2-5; TRBD2 might be the D (6 bases). With 7 bases removed from V and 2 bases from J, the gap between germline ends came to 8 bases. Looked up from germline, CDR1 is SQVTM and CDR2 is ANQGSEA. This CDR3 region has 11 residues. CDR3 bases: TGCAGCGCCGGGAGACAAGAGACCCAGTACTTC. Amino acids: CSAGRQETQYF.

In this sample, this clonotype turned up once. The chain employs TRBV6-6 and TRBJ2-7; possibly TRBD1 for D (5 bases). Trimming stripped 7 bases from V and 5 bases from J, with 21 bases between. The CDR3 consists of 15 residues. CDR1 is MNHNY and CDR2 is SVGAGI in the germline V gene (reference sequence). In nucleotides, the CDR3 is TGTGCCAGCAAGTTACGCGTTGGTTCAGGGCACGAGCAGTACTTC. It encodes CASKLRVGSGHEQYF.